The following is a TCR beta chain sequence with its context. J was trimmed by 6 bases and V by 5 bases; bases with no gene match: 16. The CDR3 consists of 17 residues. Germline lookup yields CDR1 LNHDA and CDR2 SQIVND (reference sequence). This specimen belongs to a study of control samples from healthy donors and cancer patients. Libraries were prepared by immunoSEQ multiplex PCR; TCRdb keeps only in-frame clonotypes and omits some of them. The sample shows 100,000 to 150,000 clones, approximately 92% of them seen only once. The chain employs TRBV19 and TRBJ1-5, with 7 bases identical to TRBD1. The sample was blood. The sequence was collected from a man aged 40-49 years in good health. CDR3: CASSYADDRAGAQPQHF. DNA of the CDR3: TGTGCCAGTAGTTACGCGGACGACAGGGCGGGAGCTCAGCCCCAGCATTTT.